This is a list of T cell receptor beta chains from one sample in a study of blood T cell repertoires in COVID-19. Generated by immunoSEQ multiplex PCR, the TCRdb table keeps only in-frame clones and is missing some. The data contain about 160,000 clones, less than 85% of them singletons. The material sequenced was peripheral blood. These receptors were obtained from a woman at least 80 years old with active or convalescent COVID-19. Both conserved end residues are part of each CDR3. A D gene is named only where the DNA matches it firmly. Not every row has a clone size; where given, it reads once, few, many or a size class.

V gene	D gene	clone size	J gene	CDR3 DNA	CDR3 protein
TRBV5-1	NA	many	TRBJ1-1	TGCGCCAGCAGGGTGGACAGGAACACTGAAGCTTTCTTT	CASRVDRNTEAFF
TRBV5-1	NA	few	TRBJ1-3	TGCGCCAGCAGCTGGGACGGACAGCCCTCCTCTGGAAACACCATATATTTT	CASSWDGQPSSGNTIYF
TRBV4-1	TRBD2	NA	TRBJ2-3	TGCGCCAGCAGCCAAACACCTAGCGGGCCTTACACAGATACGCAGTATTTT	CASSQTPSGPYTDTQYF
TRBV5-1	TRBD1	NA	TRBJ2-2	TGCGCCAGCAGCGAGGGACAGGGGCCGAACACCGGGGAGCTGTTTTTT	CASSEGQGPNTGELFF
TRBV11-3	NA	few	TRBJ1-4	TGTGCCAGCACCGGGGGGCTGAATGAAAAACTGTTTTTT	CASTGGLNEKLFF
TRBV5-1	NA	NA	TRBJ2-1	TGCGCCAGCAGCTTGTCACAGGGCCCTGAGCAGTTCTTC	CASSLSQGPEQFF
TRBV28	TRBD1	NA	TRBJ1-1	TGTGCCAGCAGTCAATTACCCTATGGGACAGGGGGAATCGCTGAAGCTTTCTTT	CASSQLPYGTGGIAEAFF
TRBV11-2	NA	NA	TRBJ2-1	TGTGCCAGCAGCGTGGGGGGGGCAGAGCGGTTCTTC	CASSVGGAERFF
TRBV5-1	NA	NA	TRBJ2-3	TGCGCCAGCAGCTTACAGGGACGAAAGGGAGATACGCAGTATTTT	CASSLQGRKGDTQYF
TRBV27	TRBD1	NA	TRBJ1-6	TGTGCCAGCAGTTTAGCAGGGGGGTATTCACCCCTCCACTTT	CASSLAGGYSPLHF
TRBV6-5	TRBD1	few	TRBJ2-4	TGTGCCAGCAGTTTGGGGACAGGACTAGCCAAAAACATTCAGTACTTC	CASSLGTGLAKNIQYF
TRBV19	NA	NA	TRBJ2-3	TGTGCCAGTAGTACGAGCGGACGCACAGATACGCAGTATTTT	CASSTSGRTDTQYF
TRBV10-3	TRBD2	NA	TRBJ2-4	TGTGCCATACGGACTAGCGGTAACATTCAGTACTTC	CAIRTSGNIQYF
TRBV2	TRBD2	NA	TRBJ2-1	TGTGCCAGCAGAGAAGGAGCTGTAGCGGGAGTAAGGAATGAGCAGTTCTTC	CASREGAVAGVRNEQFF
TRBV9	TRBD2	once	TRBJ2-1	TGTGCCAGCAGCGGGCGGGATTTGGCGGGAGGTTACAATGAGCAGTTCTTC	CASSGRDLAGGYNEQFF
TRBV11-3	NA	NA	TRBJ1-1	TGTGCCAGCAGCTTAGTATCGAACACTGAAGCTTTCTTT	CASSLVSNTEAFF
TRBV6-5	NA	NA	TRBJ1-3	TGTGCCAGCAGTTACCTAGGGGTGGGTGGAAACACCATATATTTT	CASSYLGVGGNTIYF
TRBV4-1	NA	NA	TRBJ1-4	TGCGCCAGCAGCCAAGAAATAAGTGGCGGTGCAACTAATGAAAAACTGTTTTTT	CASSQEISGGATNEKLFF
TRBV30	NA	NA	TRBJ2-1	TGTGCCTGGAGTACAGCGGTGGATGAGCAGTTCTTC	CAWSTAVDEQFF
TRBV2	NA	few	TRBJ1-2	TGTGCCAGCAGTGAAATCGCAGGTCGCTATGGCTACACCTTC	CASSEIAGRYGYTF
TRBV29-1	NA	NA	TRBJ1-1	TGCAGCGGCGGACAGATGAACACTGAAGCTTTCTTT	CSGGQMNTEAFF
TRBV7-3	TRBD1	NA	TRBJ1-4	TGTGCCAGCAGCTGGACAGGAGGTGAAAAACTGTTTTTT	CASSWTGGEKLFF
TRBV2	TRBD1	NA	TRBJ1-2	TGTGCCAGCAGCCGGGACAGGGAATTGAGTGGCTACACCTTC	CASSRDRELSGYTF
TRBV18	NA	NA	TRBJ1-1	TGTGCCAGCTCACCACCGAACACAAGGGGAAGCGAAGCTTTCTTT	CASSPPNTRGSEAFF
TRBV7-9	TRBD2	NA	TRBJ2-1	TGTGCCAGCAGCTTACCTAGCGGGAGTGTAGACAATGAGCAGTTCTTC	CASSLPSGSVDNEQFF
TRBV6-1	TRBD1	NA	TRBJ1-1	TGTGCCAGCAGTGACCCCACAGGGGCGCGGAACACTGAAGCTTTCTTT	CASSDPTGARNTEAFF
TRBV12-3/TRBV12-4	NA	few	TRBJ1-1	TGTGCCAGCAGTTGGACAGCGCACACTGAAGCTTTCTTT	CASSWTAHTEAFF
TRBV2	TRBD1	NA	TRBJ1-2	TGTGCCAGCAGTGCGGACAGGGGCCCCAATGGCTACACCTTC	CASSADRGPNGYTF
TRBV29-1	NA	NA	TRBJ2-3	TGCAGCGCCCTAGACGGCACAGATACGCAGTATTTT	CSALDGTDTQYF
TRBV29-1	TRBD1	NA	TRBJ1-6	TGCAGCGTTGGGACAGGAGTGGATTCACCCCTCCACTTT	CSVGTGVDSPLHF
TRBV30	NA	NA	TRBJ2-1	TGTGCCTGGACAGCGGACTTCCTACTCTCCTACAATGAGCAGTTCTTC	CAWTADFLLSYNEQFF
TRBV28	NA	NA	TRBJ2-3	TGTGCCAGCAGTCCGTCGACTCTCAGGGTCAGCGGCACAGATACGCAGTATTTT	CASSPSTLRVSGTDTQYF
TRBV5-1	TRBD2	NA	TRBJ2-5	TGCGCCAGCAGCTTGGAGGGACTAGCGGGGCAGGAGACCCAGTACTTC	CASSLEGLAGQETQYF
TRBV15	TRBD1	NA	TRBJ2-3	TGTGCCACCAGCAGAGCGGGACAGGATGGGTCAGATACGCAGTATTTT	CATSRAGQDGSDTQYF
TRBV27	TRBD1	few	TRBJ2-7	TGTGCCAGCAGCCCGGGACAGAGACCCTACGAGCAGTACTTC	CASSPGQRPYEQYF
TRBV6-1	TRBD2	NA	TRBJ2-7	TGTGCCAGCAGCGAGACTAGCGGGGGCTATGATGAGCAGTACTTC	CASSETSGGYDEQYF
TRBV6-2/TRBV6-3	NA	once	TRBJ1-4	TGTGCCAGCAGTTACCTGGGGGCAGGTGAAAAACTGTTTTTT	CASSYLGAGEKLFF
TRBV29-1	TRBD1	few	TRBJ1-3	TGCAGCGTGAGCTACAGGGGCTACGGAAACACCATATATTTT	CSVSYRGYGNTIYF
TRBV4-2	NA	few	TRBJ1-3	TGTGCCAGCAGCCAAGATTTGCGGGGATACACCATATATTTT	CASSQDLRGYTIYF
TRBV19	NA	NA	TRBJ1-1	TGTGCCAGTAGTATACGGGGGGGCTTCATGAACACTGAAGCTTTCTTT	CASSIRGGFMNTEAFF
TRBV5-1	TRBD2	NA	TRBJ2-1	TGCGCCAGCAGCTCCCGACTAGCGGGAGAGGAGCAGTTCTTC	CASSSRLAGEEQFF
TRBV9	TRBD2	NA	TRBJ2-5	TGTGCCAGCACACGTTCCCCGGGGGGGGGTCAAGAGACCCAGTACTTC	CASTRSPGGGQETQYF
TRBV30	TRBD1	NA	TRBJ2-7	TGTGCCTGGGGCCGGACAGGGGGAATTTACGAGCAGTACTTC	CAWGRTGGIYEQYF
TRBV19	TRBD2	NA	TRBJ2-3	TGTGCCAGTAGTACGGGACTAGCAGGCACAGATACGCAGTATTTT	CASSTGLAGTDTQYF
TRBV27	NA	NA	TRBJ2-3	TGTGCCAGCAGTTTACTTATGGGGGCGCGGGGGGATACGCAGTATTTT	CASSLLMGARGDTQYF
TRBV19	TRBD2	NA	TRBJ2-3	TGTGCCAGTAGTATAGCCACTAGCGGGGGGCCAGATACGCAGTATTTT	CASSIATSGGPDTQYF
TRBV12-5	NA	NA	TRBJ2-7	TGTGCTAGTAAGACGGGTGCGTCCTACGAGCAGTACTTC	CASKTGASYEQYF
TRBV2	NA	NA	TRBJ2-1	TGTGCCAGCATACAAGCAGGGGTCAACTTATACAATGAGCAGTTCTTC	CASIQAGVNLYNEQFF